This passage covers 22 T cell receptor beta chains from one sample sequenced in a study of blood T cell repertoires in COVID-19. Repertoires were generated with immunoSEQ multiplex PCR, while TCRdb's copy carries only in-frame clones and drops some. This repertoire shows about 200,000 clones, around 84% found once; its top ten account for around 5%. Sequences were obtained from peripheral blood. These receptors originate from a woman over 75 with acute or convalescent COVID-19.

There are a few counts of this clone. The chain employs TRBV4-3 and TRBJ2-7, with D unclear. Germline-derived CDR1 and CDR2 are LGHNA and YSLEER. This CDR3 comprises 14 residues. The V and J ends lost 0 bases and 5 bases respectively, with 11 bases between them. CDR3 residues: CASSQEPVRNEQYF. CDR3 in DNA: TGCGCCAGCAGCCAAGAACCAGTGAGGAACGAGCAGTACTTC.

J is TRBJ2-7 and V is TRBV14, with 8 bases matching TRBD2. This CDR3 region has 17 residues. Per the germline V gene, CDR1 is SGHDN and CDR2 is FVKESK. V was clipped by 0 bases and J by 5 bases; unmatched bases: 12. CDR3 sequence reads: CASSQDHSLREGNEQYF. DNA of the CDR3: TGTGCCAGCAGCCAAGACCACAGCTTACGGGAGGGCAACGAGCAGTACTTC.

The J gene is TRBJ2-1, the V gene TRBV5-8; 12 bases align to TRBD2. This CDR3 has 16 amino acids. The V gene end was trimmed by 4 bases and the J gene end by 6 bases; junction bases not matched to a gene: 8. Germline-derived CDR1 and CDR2 are SGHTS and YDEGEE. The CDR3 spells CASSHSLAGGSNEQFF. The DNA for the CDR3 is TGTGCCAGCAGCCATTCCCTAGCGGGAGGGAGCAATGAGCAGTTCTTC.

V is TRBV5-1 and J is TRBJ1-2; no reliable D call. This CDR3 is 13 amino acids long. With 4 bases removed from V and 2 bases from J, the gap between germline ends came to 9 bases. In germline, CDR1 is SGHRS, CDR2 YFSETQ. CDR3 in DNA: TGCGCCAGCAGCCCCCTCCAGAACTATGGCTACACCTTC. Amino acids: CASSPLQNYGYTF.

The chain recombines TRBV11-2 with TRBJ2-3; D call uncertain. This CDR3 has 16 residues. Trimming shortened V by 3 bases and J by 2 bases, and 15 bases separated the two germline ends. Germline CDR1 SGHAT, CDR2 FQNNGV. CDR3 sequence: CASSFFFSAITDTQYF. CDR3 sequence (DNA): TGTGCCAGCAGCTTTTTTTTCAGCGCCATCACAGATACGCAGTATTTT.

The rearrangement links TRBV10-3 to TRBJ1-3; 7 bases align to TRBD1. CDR3 length equals 15 residues. Germline V gene lookup returns CDR1 ENHRY and CDR2 SYGVKD. V shed 7 bases and J 4 bases; nucleotides not matched to a gene: 10. CDR3 nucleotides: TGTGCCATCAAGAGAACAGGGGAGGCCGGAAACACCATATATTTT. Translating gives CAIKRTGEAGNTIYF.

This chain connects TRBV28 to TRBJ1-1; no clear D gene. The germline gives CDR1 MDHEN, CDR2 SYDVKM. There are 15 residues in the CDR3. Trimming stripped 2 bases from V and 0 bases from J, with 10 bases between. This chain's CDR3 is CASSLIAVMNTEAFF. The CDR3 nucleotides are TGTGCCAGCAGTTTAATTGCAGTGATGAACACTGAAGCTTTCTTT.

The rearrangement uses TRBV11-2 and TRBJ2-7; the D is unclear. The CDR3 spans 12 residues. Trimming shortened V by 5 bases and J by 0 bases, and 5 bases separated the two germline ends. Germline V CDR1 and CDR2: SGHAT, FQNNGV. CDR3 sequence (DNA): TGTGCCAGCAGCCAAAACTCCTACGAGCAGTACTTC. This codes for CASSQNSYEQYF.

The V gene is TRBV5-1, the J gene TRBJ2-3, with D maybe TRBD2 (5 bases). The V gene's germline CDR1 is SGHRS and CDR2 YFSETQ. The CDR3 has 15 amino acids. V lost 4 bases, J lost 1 base, and 13 bases lay in between. The CDR3 DNA reads as TGCGCCAGCAGCCTGGAGGAGAGCGGCACAGATACGCAGTATTTT. As protein: CASSLEESGTDTQYF.

In this sample, this clone turned up a few times. This chain links TRBV19 with TRBJ1-2; no clear D. Germline CDR1 LNHDA, CDR2 SQIVND (reference sequence). Trimming left V 3 bases short and J 2 bases short, with 4 bases between. CDR3 length: 12 residues. Written as DNA, the CDR3 is TGTGCCAGTAGTATTTCAAACTATGGCTACACCTTC. Encoded protein: CASSISNYGYTF.

This clone was seen a few times. J is TRBJ2-7 and V is TRBV5-1; D possibly corresponds to TRBD2 (6 bases). Deletions cut 10 bases from V and 0 bases from J, with 14 bases between. CDR3 length: 13 amino acids. Germline CDR1 and CDR2: SGHRS and YFSETQ. CDR3 sequence: CASRGNHSYEQYF. DNA for the CDR3: TGCGCCTCACGGGGGAACCACTCCTACGAGCAGTACTTC.

The J gene is TRBJ1-5, the V gene TRBV7-2; TRBD1 is a possible D gene (6 bases). CDR3 size: 13 residues. The V and J ends lost 8 bases and 3 bases respectively, with 11 bases between them. Germline lookup yields CDR1 SGHTA and CDR2 FQGNSA. The CDR3: CASGTPNNQPQHF. The CDR3 DNA reads as TGTGCCAGCGGGACACCAAACAATCAGCCCCAGCATTTT.

The chain recombines TRBV6-2 or TRBV6-3 with TRBJ2-2; TRBD2 aligns across 8 bases. The CDR3 consists of 16 residues. CDR1 and CDR2 (germline): MNHEY, SVGEGT. V was pared by 4 bases and J by 5 bases, with 9 bases of the junction left unmatched. Here the CDR3 DNA reads TGTGCCAGCAGTTCCGCCGGGACTAGTCGAACCGGGGAGCTGTTTTTT. Residues: CASSSAGTSRTGELFF.

The rearrangement uses TRBV10-1 and TRBJ2-7, with D possibly matching TRBD1 (7 bases). The CDR3 is 15 residues long. Germline CDR1 WNHNN, CDR2 SYGVQD (reference sequence). V was clipped by 3 bases and J by 3 bases, with 15 bases between them. The CDR3 reads CASSDCRGAYYEQYF. CDR3 coding DNA: TGCGCCAGCAGTGATTGCAGGGGGGCGTACTACGAGCAGTACTTC.

J is TRBJ1-2 and V is TRBV6-4; D gene uncertain. Trimming pared 6 bases from V and 4 bases from J, leaving 12 bases between. This CDR3 spans 13 amino acids. Germline CDR1 and CDR2: MRHNA and SNTAGT. The CDR3 spells CASSPSGFYGYTF. In DNA form, the CDR3 reads TGTGCCAGCAGCCCCTCAGGCTTCTATGGCTACACCTTC.

V usage is TRBV28 and J usage is TRBJ1-2; a weak D match, TRBD1 (6 bases). The CDR3 is 13 residues long. With 6 bases removed from V and 8 bases from J, the gap between germline ends came to 16 bases. The germline V gene has CDR1 MDHEN and CDR2 SYDVKM. The CDR3 spells CASSRAGARGYTF. The CDR3 coding sequence is TGTGCCAGCAGCCGAGCAGGGGCAAGGGGCTACACCTTC.

This clone came up once. The chain employs TRBV18 and TRBJ2-1, with D unclear. From germline, CDR1 is KGHSH and CDR2 LQKENI. The germline V and J ends were trimmed by 2 bases and 3 bases, with 8 bases remaining between them. The length of the CDR3 is 14 residues. The CDR3 DNA follows: TGTGCCAGCTCACCATTGCGCGACTACAATGAGCAGTTCTTC. Its translation: CASSPLRDYNEQFF.

The chain links TRBV2 to TRBJ2-1, with TRBD2 matching 10 bases. Germline V gene sequence: CDR1 SNHLY, CDR2 FYNNEI. The CDR3 is 16 amino acids. Losses at the gene ends were 7 bases for V and 0 bases for J; bases not matched to a gene: 6. The CDR3 DNA sequence: TGTGCCAGCACCCGGACTAGCGGAGACTCCTACAATGAGCAGTTCTTC. The encoded protein is CASTRTSGDSYNEQFF.

V usage is TRBV6-5 and J usage is TRBJ1-2; D gene uncertain. The CDR3 extends over 15 amino acids. V dropped 6 bases and J dropped 0 bases, with 14 bases sitting between them. Germline values: CDR1 MNHEY, CDR2 SVGAGI. The CDR3 region has the DNA TGTGCCAGCAGCGAGGGATTGGTTGCTAACTATGGCTACACCTTC. Its protein product is CASSEGLVANYGYTF.

As to this clone: At one boundary the junction diverges from the germline segment, which might be a read error. The gene calls are TRBV4-3 and TRBJ2-7, with D perhaps matching TRBD1 (6 bases). The CDR3 is 14 residues long. The germline V gene has CDR1 LGHNA and CDR2 YSLEER. DNA of the CDR3: TGCGCCAGCAGCCAGGACACGACAGGATTTAGCTCAGCCTTC. Its translation: CASSQDTTGFSSAF.

The chain carries TRBV5-8 and TRBJ1-3; no firm D call. The CDR3 contains 15 residues. Germline CDR1 and CDR2: SGHTS and YDEGEE. Between the trimmed V and J ends, which lost 4 bases and 0 bases, there was a span of 11 bases. The CDR3 bases are TGTGCCAGCAGCCCGAACATATACTCTGGAAACACCATATATTTT. Its protein product is CASSPNIYSGNTIYF. The whole variable domain, filled in from reference TRBV5-8 and TRBJ1-3, reads EAGVTQSPTHLIKTRGQQATLRCSPISGHTSVYWYQQALGLGLQFLLWYDEGEERNRGNFPPRFSGRQFPNYSSELNVNALELEDSALYLCASSPNIYSGNTIYFGEGSWLTVV.

This clone is a singleton in its sample. V usage is TRBV6-6 and J usage is TRBJ2-2; perhaps TRBD2 as D (5 bases). Germline loops: CDR1 MNHNY, CDR2 SVGAGI (reference sequence). Trimming left V 5 bases short and J 4 bases short, with 14 bases between. The CDR3 covers 15 residues. CDR3 amino acids: CASSKGPRGTGELFF. CDR3 nucleotide sequence: TGTGCCAGCAGTAAGGGCCCCCGGGGCACCGGGGAGCTGTTTTTT.